This T cell receptor beta chain was documented in a study of shared clonotypes between healthy human individuals. Turning to the study itself: With ages of 18 to 49, the donors were a couple of women and three men.

A word on this clone: Antigen: not known.

TCRdb's copy holds only in-frame clones and misses some; the assay was immunoSEQ multiplex PCR. The sample lists roughly 810,000 clones, roughly 96% seen once, with less than 0.25% in the top ten. Positively selected for CCR7, the CD45RO-negative cells used as naive CD8 cells excluded terminally differentiated effector memory CD45RA+ cells. Notes on the study in general: Unshared clonotypes carried lower generation probabilities than those common to all four donors. A handful of donors held roughly 5% of naive CD4 clonotypes in common. Generally, naive subsets came out with larger estimated richness than memory subsets.

This sequence originates from a man aged 25-45 years in good health. Sequenced sample: naive CD8+ T cells sorted from blood.

Here the CDR3 DNA reads TGTGCCAGCAGCTTAGAAGTAAACCCACAGGGGAAACATGGGGAAGGGAAGCAGTATTTT. Amino acid sequence: CASSLEVNPQGKHGEGKQYF. The chain joins TRBV7-3 to TRBJ2-3; 7 positions match TRBD1. Germline V lookup: CDR1 SGHTA, CDR2 FQGTGA. The J segment lost 11 bases and the V segment lost 2 bases, leaving 28 bases of the junction unmatched. The CDR3 spans 20 residues.